These 11 T cell receptor beta chains were all obtained from the same sample, sequenced in a study of identical twins. TCRdb called the 5' RACE reads again in MiXCR, with one record for every CDR3 protein. The sample contains around 650,000 distinct CDR3 sequences, 7.1% of which appear only once. These data were likewise used in another study, on yellow fever vaccine responses in identical twins.

The sample was PBMCs. These receptors all stem from a woman younger than 30 in good health.

This clonotype occurred a few times. In nucleotides, the CDR3 is TGTGCCAGCAGCTTAGGTAGTAGCAGCCAAGAGACCCAGTACTTC. It is translated as CASSLGSSSQETQYF. V usage is TRBV7-2 and J usage is TRBJ2-5, with D hard to call. The germline CDR1 and CDR2 sequences are SGHTA and FQGNSA. V lost 1 base to trimming and J lost 1 base, with 10 bases between them. The CDR3 has 15 residues.

This clonotype was seen more than once but under ten times. The CDR3 protein is CASSSDGLAVYEQYF. CDR3 in DNA: TGCGCCAGCAGCTCCGACGGACTAGCGGTCTACGAGCAGTACTTC. The chain couples TRBV5-1 to TRBJ2-7; 10 nucleotides match TRBD2. V was pared by 3 bases and J by 3 bases, with 6 bases of the junction left unmatched. This CDR3 is 15 amino acids long. Germline CDR1 and CDR2: SGHRS and YFSETQ.

This clonotype has ten or more counts. The chain combines TRBV28 with TRBJ2-5; D is unclear. Trimming pared 8 bases from V and 10 bases from J, leaving 11 bases between. CDR3 length equals 10 residues. Germline loops: CDR1 MDHEN, CDR2 SYDVKM. The CDR3 is CASGQLSQYF. CDR3 DNA: TGTGCCAGCGGCCAACTGAGCCAGTACTTC.

This clonotype has more than one count but fewer than ten. The V gene is TRBV6-2 or TRBV6-3, the J gene TRBJ2-7; 9 positions agree with TRBD1. The CDR3 contains 15 residues. Per germline, CDR1 MNHEY and CDR2 SVGEGT. With 5 bases clipped from V and 0 bases from J, the junction kept 5 bases outside the gene matches. The CDR3 bases are TGTGCCAGCAGTCAAGGGACAGGGAGCTCCTACGAGCAGTACGTC. Its translation: CASSQGTGSSYEQYV.

This clonotype was counted at least ten times. V usage is TRBV29-1 and J usage is TRBJ2-1; TRBD1 might be the D (7 bases). This CDR3 has 15 amino acids. Between the trimmed V and J ends, which lost 1 base and 6 bases, there was a span of 16 bases. Germline lookup yields CDR1 SQVTM and CDR2 ANQGSEA. The DNA for the CDR3 is TGCAGCGTTGAAGCCCCGGCCAGGGGGGTCAATGAGCAGTTCTTC. This codes for CSVEAPARGVNEQFF.

This clonotype was detected many times. The rearrangement joins TRBV21-1 to TRBJ2-1. TRBV21-1 is reported as a pseudogene. The CDR3 length is 16 residues. DNA of the CDR3: TGTGCCAGCAGCAAAGGGACTAGGTCCTCCTACAATGAGCAGTTCTTC. Amino acids: CASSKGTRSSYNEQFF.

The table lists this clonotype with a few counts. V and J are TRBV5-1 and TRBJ2-4, with 12 bases matching TRBD2. The CDR3 runs 15 residues. The V gene end was trimmed by 4 bases and the J gene end by 4 bases; junction bases not matched to a gene: 3. Germline CDR1 is SGHRS and CDR2 is YFSETQ. The CDR3, as DNA: TGCGCCAGCAGCGTTGGACTAGCGGGGAAAAACATTCAGTACTTC. Amino acids: CASSVGLAGKNIQYF.

This clonotype has ten or more counts. This chain links TRBV15 with TRBJ1-6, with TRBD1 identical over 8 bases. The germline V gene encodes CDR1 LNHNV and CDR2 YYDKDF (reference sequence). The CDR3 covers 15 residues. Trimming cost V 4 bases and J 4 bases; bases outside gene matches: 3. The CDR3 loop is CATSTRQGYNSPLHF. CDR3 in DNA: TGTGCCACCAGCACCCGACAGGGGTATAATTCACCCCTCCACTTT.

This clonotype was seen at least ten times. The rearrangement links TRBV4-1 to TRBJ2-7; no clear D. V was clipped by 2 bases and J by 1 base, with 6 bases between them. Looked up from germline, CDR1 is MGHRA and CDR2 is YSYEKL. The CDR3 covers 13 residues. The CDR3 reads CASSQSSSYEQYF. The CDR3 DNA reads as TGCGCCAGCAGCCAATCCAGTTCCTACGAGCAGTACTTC.

In this sample, this clonotype turned up many times. This sequence joins TRBV29-1 and TRBJ2-2; 9 bases line up with TRBD1. V lost 7 bases to trimming and J lost 6 bases; unmatched junction nucleotides: 15. The CDR3 length is 16 residues. Germline CDR1 reads SQVTM; CDR2 reads ANQGSEA. The CDR3 spells CSAQTGYRGRPGELFF. DNA of the CDR3: TGCAGCGCCCAAACAGGGTACAGGGGGCGTCCCGGGGAGCTGTTTTTT.

The chain combines TRBV20-1 with TRBJ2-7; D is unresolved. Germline V lookup: CDR1 DFQATT, CDR2 SNEGSKA (reference sequence). Trimming left V 0 bases short and J 2 bases short, with 17 bases between. The CDR3 runs to 16 residues. DNA for the CDR3: TGCAGTGCTAGAGATCCAGACACCGCAAAACCCTACGAGCAGTACTTC. This sequence encodes CSARDPDTAKPYEQYF.